Shown below are 14 T cell receptor beta chains from a single sample sequenced in a study of blood T cell repertoires in COVID-19. Method: immunoSEQ multiplex PCR; TCRdb's copy keeps in-frame clones and lacks some. The sample contains 65,000 to 90,000 clones, about 83% of which appear only once. Material: peripheral blood. The receptors stem from a woman aged 80 or over with acute or convalescent COVID-19.

CDR3 in amino acids: CASSQVPGGQVYNEQFF. For the CDR3, the DNA is TGTGCCAGCAGCCAAGTCCCCGGGGGGCAGGTCTACAATGAGCAGTTCTTC. J is TRBJ2-1 and V is TRBV3-1 (or the pseudogene TRBV3-2), with D perhaps matching TRBD2 (7 bases). V was cut by 1 base and J by 3 bases, with 16 bases left in between. The CDR3 runs to 17 residues. Germline assignment: CDR1 LGHDT and CDR2 YNNKEL (reference sequence).

The chain couples TRBV11-3 to TRBJ2-7; 12 bases are shared with TRBD1. The germline CDR1 and CDR2 sequences are SGHNT and YENEEA. Germline trimming cut 5 bases from V and 5 bases from J; bases unmatched to any gene: 10. The CDR3 length is 16 residues. The CDR3 DNA reads as TGTGCCAGCAGCCCGGGGGGGACAGGGGGCAGGAACGAGCAGTACTTC. Its translation is CASSPGGTGGRNEQYF.

Of note for this clone: Other DNA variants within this sample encode the same CDR3. V gene TRBV19 combines with J gene TRBJ2-7; D call uncertain. V was clipped by 5 bases and J by 4 bases, with 9 bases between them. CDR1 LNHDA and CDR2 SQIVND come from the germline V gene (reference sequence). The CDR3 totals 12 residues. The CDR3 loop is CASSQTGYEQYF. CDR3 sequence (DNA): TGTGCCAGTAGTCAAACGGGTTACGAGCAGTACTTC. Drawing the rest from reference TRBV19 and TRBJ2-7, the complete variable domain is DGGITQSPKYLFRKEGQNVTLSCEQNLNHDAMYWYRQDPGQGLRLIYYSQIVNDFQKGDIAEGYSVSREKKESFPLTVTSAQKNPTAFYLCASSQTGYEQYFGPGTRLTVT.

This clone was detected a few times. The J gene is TRBJ1-5, the V gene TRBV9; D is possibly TRBD1 (5 bases). Trimming removed 3 bases at V and 2 bases at J, with 9 bases between. Germline values: CDR1 SGDLS, CDR2 YYNGEE. CDR3 length: 14 residues. The CDR3 sequence is CASSGGAGNQPQHF. The CDR3 nucleotides read TGTGCCAGCAGCGGCGGGGCGGGCAATCAGCCCCAGCATTTT. The full variable domain, its missing parts supplied by reference TRBV9 and TRBJ1-5, is DSGVTQTPKHLITATGQRVTLRCSPRSGDLSVYWYQQSLDQGLQFLIQYYNGEERAKGNILERFSAQQFPDLHSELNLSSLELGDSALYFCASSGGAGNQPQHFGDGTRLSIL.

V gene TRBV3-1 (or the pseudogene TRBV3-2) combines with J gene TRBJ1-3; 10 nucleotides line up with TRBD1. V lost 1 base to trimming and J lost 10 bases; unmatched junction nucleotides: 4. The CDR3 length is 14 residues. Per the germline V gene, CDR1 is LGHDT and CDR2 is YNNKEL (reference sequence). This chain's CDR3 is CASSQAWTGGTIYF. The DNA of the CDR3 is TGTGCCAGCAGCCAAGCCTGGACAGGGGGTACCATATATTTT.

The count of this clone is one. The rearrangement joins TRBV3-1 (or the pseudogene TRBV3-2) to TRBJ2-1; TRBD2 might be the D (5 bases). The CDR3 totals 14 residues. Trimming pared 1 base from V and 5 bases from J, leaving 9 bases between. The germline gives CDR1 LGHDT, CDR2 YNNKEL (reference sequence). The CDR3 here is CASSQVSGDNEQFF. The CDR3 nucleotides read TGTGCCAGCAGCCAAGTGAGCGGCGACAATGAGCAGTTCTTC.

This clone was found once. The J gene is TRBJ2-3, the V gene TRBV5-1; D is uncertain. Germline V gene sequence: CDR1 SGHRS, CDR2 YFSETQ. The length of the CDR3 is 15 residues. V lost 0 bases, J lost 3 bases, and 11 bases lay in between. CDR3 in amino acids: CASSLGPGFTDTQYF. Here the CDR3 DNA reads TGCGCCAGCAGCTTGGGGCCCGGGTTTACAGATACGCAGTATTTT.

This sequence joins TRBV10-3 and TRBJ1-6; 9 nucleotides match TRBD1. Looked up from germline, CDR1 is ENHRY and CDR2 is SYGVKD. After removal of 3 bases from V and 6 bases from J, the junction contained 3 bases not matched to a gene. The CDR3 spans 15 residues. The CDR3 coding sequence is TGTGCCATCAGTGAACAGGGGGCTGGTAATTCACCCCTCCACTTT. It is translated as CAISEQGAGNSPLHF.

This clone appeared a single time. The V and J genes are TRBV29-1 and TRBJ2-5; TRBD1 might be the D (5 bases). Per germline, CDR1 SQVTM and CDR2 ANQGSEA. CDR3 size: 12 residues. Trimming took 6 bases from V and 5 from J, leaving 13 bases between them. CDR3 region: CSVRPGPETQYF. The CDR3 DNA reads TGCAGCGTCCGGCCAGGGCCCGAGACCCAGTACTTC.

The chain couples TRBV4-3 to TRBJ2-5; TRBD2 aligns across 7 bases. CDR1 and CDR2 (germline): LGHNA, YSLEER. This CDR3 contains 14 residues. V shed 2 bases, J shed 4 bases, and the junction held 4 bases outside the gene matches. CDR3: CASSQSVAGETQYF. CDR3 bases: TGCGCCAGCAGCCAATCGGTAGCGGGAGAGACCCAGTACTTC.

The chain combines TRBV10-3 with TRBJ2-1; 13 bases align to TRBD2. Per germline, CDR1 ENHRY and CDR2 SYGVKD. Trimming took 10 bases from V and 6 from J; bases not matched to a gene: 9. The CDR3 runs to 15 residues. CDR3 DNA sequence: TGTGCCACCACCCAGGGACTAGCGGGAATCAATGAGCAGTTCTTC. Translation gives CATTQGLAGINEQFF.

This clone has only one observation. The V and J genes are TRBV5-6 and TRBJ2-1, with TRBD2 identical over 7 bases. The CDR3 extends over 15 amino acids. The V and J ends lost 4 bases and 8 bases, in that order; junction bases with no gene match: 12. Germline lookup yields CDR1 SGHDT and CDR2 YYEEEE. For the CDR3, the DNA is TGTGCCAGCAGCCTGAGCGGGAACCTACTGGATGAGCAGTTCTTC. Translation: CASSLSGNLLDEQFF. The complete variable domain, with remaining parts taken from reference TRBV5-6 and TRBJ2-1, reads DAGVTQSPTHLIKTRGQQVTLRCSPKSGHDTVSWYQQALGQGPQFIFQYYEEEERQRGNFPDRFSGHQFPNYSSELNVNALLLGDSALYLCASSLSGNLLDEQFFGPGTRLTVL.

V usage is TRBV7-2 and J usage is TRBJ2-3, with D perhaps matching TRBD2 (5 bases). CDR1 is SGHTA, CDR2 FQGNSA, per germline. This CDR3 contains 15 residues. V was shortened by 1 base and J by 3 bases, with 11 bases between the two germline ends. The DNA for the CDR3 is TGTGCCAGCAGCTTAGTTGGGCCGGGGACAGATACGCAGTATTTT. This encodes CASSLVGPGTDTQYF. Full variable domain (rest looked up from reference TRBV7-2 and TRBJ2-3): GAGVSQSPSNKVTEKGKDVELRCDPISGHTALYWYRQSLGQGLEFLIYFQGNSAPDKSGLPSDRFSAERTGGSVSTLTIQRTQQEDSAVYLCASSLVGPGTDTQYFGPGTRLTVL.

This clone occurred a few times. The gene calls are TRBV19 and TRBJ1-5, with unresolved D. Germline values: CDR1 LNHDA, CDR2 SQIVND (reference sequence). This CDR3 contains 14 residues. Deletions cut 6 bases from V and 4 bases from J, with 13 bases between. CDR3 nucleotide sequence: TGTGCCAGTAGCATGGAAACAGAAAATCAGCCCCAGCATTTT. Its protein is CASSMETENQPQHF.